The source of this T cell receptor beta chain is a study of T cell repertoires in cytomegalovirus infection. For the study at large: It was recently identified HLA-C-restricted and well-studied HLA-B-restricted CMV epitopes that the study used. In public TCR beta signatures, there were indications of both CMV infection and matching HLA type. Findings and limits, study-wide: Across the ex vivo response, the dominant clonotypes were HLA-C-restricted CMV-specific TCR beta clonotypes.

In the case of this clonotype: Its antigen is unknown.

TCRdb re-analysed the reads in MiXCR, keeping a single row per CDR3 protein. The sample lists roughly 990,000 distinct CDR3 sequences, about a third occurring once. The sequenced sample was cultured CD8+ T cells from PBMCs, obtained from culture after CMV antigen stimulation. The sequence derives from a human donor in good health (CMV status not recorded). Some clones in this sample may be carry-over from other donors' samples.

The CDR3 coding sequence is TGTGCCATCAGGGGGACAGACAATGAGCAGTTCTTC. Translating gives CAIRGTDNEQFF. V and J are TRBV10-3 and TRBJ2-1; 7 nucleotides match TRBD1. This CDR3 has 12 residues. Germline values: CDR1 ENHRY, CDR2 SYGVKD. The ends lost 6 bases at V and 5 bases at J; junction bases unmatched: 1.